This T cell receptor (beta chain) came from a study of tumor-infiltrating lymphocytes in localized non-small cell lung cancer. Overall study: Some samples were collected after neoadjuvant chemotherapy; smokers, never-smokers and several histologies were included.

CDR1 SGHRS and CDR2 YFSETQ come from the germline V gene. Trimming pared 0 bases from V and 6 bases from J, leaving 6 bases between. This CDR3 comprises 12 residues. Method: immunoSEQ multiplex PCR; TCRdb's copy keeps in-frame clones and lacks some. Among just over 14,000 clones listed, roughly 76% were seen once. This clone has only one observation. The sequencing sample was made of lung tumor tissue. This sequence joins TRBV5-1 and TRBJ1-1, with unresolved D. This TCR came from a human donor with non-small cell lung cancer. Here the CDR3 DNA reads TGCGCCAGCAGCTTGGAAGGCGCTGAAGCTTTCTTT. Its protein product is CASSLEGAEAFF.